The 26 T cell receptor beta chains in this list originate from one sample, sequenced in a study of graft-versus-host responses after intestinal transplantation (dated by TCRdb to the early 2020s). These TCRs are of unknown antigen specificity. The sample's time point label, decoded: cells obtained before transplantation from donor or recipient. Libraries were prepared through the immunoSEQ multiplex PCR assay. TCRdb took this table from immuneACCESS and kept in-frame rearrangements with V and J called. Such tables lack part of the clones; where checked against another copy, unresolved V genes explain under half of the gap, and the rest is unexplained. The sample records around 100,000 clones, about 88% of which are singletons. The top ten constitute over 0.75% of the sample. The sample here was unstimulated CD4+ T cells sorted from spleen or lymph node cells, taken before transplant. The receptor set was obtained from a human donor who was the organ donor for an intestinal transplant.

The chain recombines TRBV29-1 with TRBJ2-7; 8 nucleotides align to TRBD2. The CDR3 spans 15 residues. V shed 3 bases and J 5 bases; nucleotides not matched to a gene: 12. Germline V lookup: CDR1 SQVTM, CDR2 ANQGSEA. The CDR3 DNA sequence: TGCAGCGTTGAGTGGGCCGGGAGGGGCCGCAACGAGCAGTACTTC. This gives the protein CSVEWAGRGRNEQYF.

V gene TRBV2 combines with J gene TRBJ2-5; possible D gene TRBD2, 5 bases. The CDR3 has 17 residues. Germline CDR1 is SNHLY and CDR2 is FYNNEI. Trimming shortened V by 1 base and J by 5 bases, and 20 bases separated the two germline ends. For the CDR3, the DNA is TGTGCCAGCAGTGAAGAAGTGGGGAGTGCCCAATTGGAGACCCAGTACTTC. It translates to CASSEEVGSAQLETQYF.

CDR3 protein: CASSAGGTYNEQFF. CDR3 coding DNA: TGTGCCAGCAGCGCAGGAGGGACCTACAATGAGCAGTTCTTC. V and J are TRBV11-2 and TRBJ2-1; perhaps TRBD2 as D (6 bases). V was clipped by 5 bases and J by 2 bases, with 10 bases between them. CDR1 is SGHAT and CDR2 is FQNNGV in the germline V gene. The CDR3 is made up of 14 amino acids.

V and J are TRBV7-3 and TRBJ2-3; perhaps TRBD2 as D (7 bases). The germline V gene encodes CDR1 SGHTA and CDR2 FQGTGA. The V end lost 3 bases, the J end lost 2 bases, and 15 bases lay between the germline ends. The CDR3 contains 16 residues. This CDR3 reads CASSLGLRGPTDTQYF. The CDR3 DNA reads TGTGCCAGCAGCTTGGGCTTGCGGGGGCCCACAGATACGCAGTATTTT.

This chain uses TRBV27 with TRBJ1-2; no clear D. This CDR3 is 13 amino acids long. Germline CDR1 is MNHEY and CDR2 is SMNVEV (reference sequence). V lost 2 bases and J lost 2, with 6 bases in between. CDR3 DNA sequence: TGTGCCAGCAGTTTACGGGGAAACTATGGCTACACCTTC. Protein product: CASSLRGNYGYTF.

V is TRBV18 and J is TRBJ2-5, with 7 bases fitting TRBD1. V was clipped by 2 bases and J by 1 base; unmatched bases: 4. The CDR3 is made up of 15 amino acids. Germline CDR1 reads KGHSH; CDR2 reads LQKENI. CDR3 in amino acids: CASSPVQGVQETQYF. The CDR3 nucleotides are TGTGCCAGCTCACCAGTCCAGGGGGTCCAAGAGACCCAGTACTTC.

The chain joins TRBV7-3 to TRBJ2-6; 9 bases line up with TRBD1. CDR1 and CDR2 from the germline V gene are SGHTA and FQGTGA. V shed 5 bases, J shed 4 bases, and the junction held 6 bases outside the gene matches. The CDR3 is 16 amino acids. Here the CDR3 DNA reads TGTGCCAGCAGCCCCGGGACAGGGTTAGGGGCCAACGTCCTGACTTTC. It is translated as CASSPGTGLGANVLTF.

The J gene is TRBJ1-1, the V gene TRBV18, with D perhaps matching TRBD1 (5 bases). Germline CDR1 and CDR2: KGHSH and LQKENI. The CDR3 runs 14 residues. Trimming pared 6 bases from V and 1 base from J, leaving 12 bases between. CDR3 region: CASSRQGGNTEAFF. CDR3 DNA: TGTGCCAGCTCTCGTCAGGGTGGGAACACTGAAGCTTTCTTT.

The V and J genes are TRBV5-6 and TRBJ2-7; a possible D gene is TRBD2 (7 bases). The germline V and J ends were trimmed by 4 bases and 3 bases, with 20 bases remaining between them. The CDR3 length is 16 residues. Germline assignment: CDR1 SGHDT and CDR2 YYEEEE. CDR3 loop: CASSGGASRLSYEQYF. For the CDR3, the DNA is TGTGCCAGCAGCGGGGGGGCCTCGAGGTTGAGCTACGAGCAGTACTTC.

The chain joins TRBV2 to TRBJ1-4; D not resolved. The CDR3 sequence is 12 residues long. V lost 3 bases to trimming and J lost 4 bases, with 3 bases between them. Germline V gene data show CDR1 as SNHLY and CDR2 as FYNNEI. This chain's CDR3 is CASSDLNEKLFF. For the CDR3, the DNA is TGTGCCAGCAGTGACCTTAATGAAAAACTGTTTTTT.

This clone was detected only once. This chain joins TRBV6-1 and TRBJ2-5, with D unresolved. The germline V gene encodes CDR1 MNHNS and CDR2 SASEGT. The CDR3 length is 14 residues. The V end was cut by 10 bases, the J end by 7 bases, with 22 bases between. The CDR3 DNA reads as TGTGCCACGCACCCCTCATCGGTCTCGGGGACCCAGTACTTC. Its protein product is CATHPSSVSGTQYF.

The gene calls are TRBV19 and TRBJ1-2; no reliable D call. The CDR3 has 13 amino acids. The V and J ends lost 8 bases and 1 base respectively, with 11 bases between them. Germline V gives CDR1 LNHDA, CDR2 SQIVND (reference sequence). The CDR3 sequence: CASVRWGNYGYTF. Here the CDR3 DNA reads TGTGCCAGTGTGCGTTGGGGTAACTATGGCTACACCTTC.

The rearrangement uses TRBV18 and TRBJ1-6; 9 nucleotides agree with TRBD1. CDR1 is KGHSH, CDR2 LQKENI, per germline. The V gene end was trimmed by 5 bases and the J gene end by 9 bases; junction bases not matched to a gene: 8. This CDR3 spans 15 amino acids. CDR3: CASSRSGQGGSPLHF. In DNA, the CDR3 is TGTGCCAGCTCAAGGTCGGGACAGGGAGGTTCACCCCTCCACTTT. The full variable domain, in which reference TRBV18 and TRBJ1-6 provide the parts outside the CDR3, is NAGVMQNPRHLVRRRGQEARLRCSPMKGHSHVYWYRQLPEEGLKFMVYLQKENIIDESGMPKERFSAEFPKEGPSILRIQQVVRGDSAAYFCASSRSGQGGSPLHFGNGTRLTVT.

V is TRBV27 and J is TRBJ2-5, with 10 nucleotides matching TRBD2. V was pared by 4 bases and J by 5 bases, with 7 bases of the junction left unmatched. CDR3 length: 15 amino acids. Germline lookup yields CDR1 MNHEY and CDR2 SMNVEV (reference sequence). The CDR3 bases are TGTGCCAGCAGTTCCCAGCGGGGGGGCATGGAGACCCAGTACTTC. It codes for CASSSQRGGMETQYF.

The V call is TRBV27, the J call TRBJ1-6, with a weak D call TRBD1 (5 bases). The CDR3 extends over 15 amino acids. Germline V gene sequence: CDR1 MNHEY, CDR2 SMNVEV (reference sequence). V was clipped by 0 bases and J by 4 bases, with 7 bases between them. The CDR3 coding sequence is TGTGCCAGCAGTTTATCACGGGGGTATAATTCACCCCTCCACTTT. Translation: CASSLSRGYNSPLHF.

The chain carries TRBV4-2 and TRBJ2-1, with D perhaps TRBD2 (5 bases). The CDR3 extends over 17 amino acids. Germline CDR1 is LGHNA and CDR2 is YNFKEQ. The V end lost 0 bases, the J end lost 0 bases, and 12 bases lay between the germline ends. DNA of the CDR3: TGTGCCAGCAGCCAAGAGCCCGGGGTGGGCTCCTACAATGAGCAGTTCTTC. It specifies CASSQEPGVGSYNEQFF.

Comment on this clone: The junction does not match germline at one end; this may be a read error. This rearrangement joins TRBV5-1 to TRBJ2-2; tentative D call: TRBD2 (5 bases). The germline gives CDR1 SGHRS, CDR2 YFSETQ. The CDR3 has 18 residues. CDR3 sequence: CASSRVGLLRSNTGELLF. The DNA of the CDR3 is TGCGCCAGCAGCCGGGTGGGTCTTTTGCGGTCGAACACCGGGGAGCTGCTTTTT.

In DNA, the CDR3 is TGCGCCAGCAGCTTGGCCTACAGGGTCGATGGCTACACCTTC. It is translated as CASSLAYRVDGYTF. The chain joins TRBV5-1 to TRBJ1-2; perhaps TRBD1 as D (6 bases). Deletions cut 0 bases from V and 6 bases from J, with 12 bases between. The CDR3 contains 14 residues. From germline, CDR1 is SGHRS and CDR2 YFSETQ.

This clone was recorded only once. The CDR3 sequence is CAWSTGRGQNVGNTIYF. The CDR3 DNA reads as TGTGCCTGGAGCACAGGCCGAGGACAGAACGTGGGAAACACCATATATTTT. V usage is TRBV30 and J usage is TRBJ1-3, with a possible D match to TRBD1 (6 bases). CDR1 is GTSNPN, CDR2 SVGIG, per germline (reference sequence). The CDR3 totals 17 residues. The V end was cut by 3 bases, the J end by 4 bases, with 22 bases between.

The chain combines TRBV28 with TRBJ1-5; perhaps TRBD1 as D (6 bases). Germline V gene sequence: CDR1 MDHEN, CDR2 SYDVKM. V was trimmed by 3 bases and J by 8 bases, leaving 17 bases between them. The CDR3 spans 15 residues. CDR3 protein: CASSFLLGGGEPQHF. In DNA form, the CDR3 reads TGTGCCAGCAGTTTCCTTCTGGGGGGCGGGGAGCCCCAGCATTTT.

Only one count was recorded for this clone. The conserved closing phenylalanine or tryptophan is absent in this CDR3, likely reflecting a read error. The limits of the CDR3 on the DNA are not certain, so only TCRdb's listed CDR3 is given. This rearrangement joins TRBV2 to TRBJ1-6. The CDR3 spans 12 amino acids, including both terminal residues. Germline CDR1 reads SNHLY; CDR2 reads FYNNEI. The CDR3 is CASSEMAANPSV.

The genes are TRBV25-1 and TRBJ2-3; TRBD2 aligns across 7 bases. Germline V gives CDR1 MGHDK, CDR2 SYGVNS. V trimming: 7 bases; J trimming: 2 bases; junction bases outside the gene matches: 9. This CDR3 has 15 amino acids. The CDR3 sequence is CASKLSGAYTDTQYF. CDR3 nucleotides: TGTGCCAGCAAGTTAAGCGGGGCCTACACAGATACGCAGTATTTT.

CDR3 nucleotide sequence: TGTGCCAGTAGTATAGGGGGGACAGATGGCTACACCTTC. Translated: CASSIGGTDGYTF. The genes are TRBV19 and TRBJ1-2, with 7 bases that match TRBD1. The CDR3 is made up of 13 amino acids. CDR1 and CDR2 from the germline V gene are LNHDA and SQIVND (reference sequence). Trimming cost V 1 base and J 6 bases; bases outside gene matches: 2.

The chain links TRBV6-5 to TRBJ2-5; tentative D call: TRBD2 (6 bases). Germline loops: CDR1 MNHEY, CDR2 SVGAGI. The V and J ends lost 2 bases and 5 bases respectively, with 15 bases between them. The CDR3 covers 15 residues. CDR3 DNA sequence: TGTGCCAGCAGTTACACTATGACCGCGGGGGAGACCCAGTACTTC. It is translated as CASSYTMTAGETQYF.

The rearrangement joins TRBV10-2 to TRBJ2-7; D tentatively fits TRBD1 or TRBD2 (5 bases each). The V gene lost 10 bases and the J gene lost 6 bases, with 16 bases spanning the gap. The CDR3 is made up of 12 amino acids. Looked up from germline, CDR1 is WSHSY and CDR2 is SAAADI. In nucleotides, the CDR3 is TGCGCCACCGGACTGGGGCTCGGCGAGCAGTACTTC. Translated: CATGLGLGEQYF.

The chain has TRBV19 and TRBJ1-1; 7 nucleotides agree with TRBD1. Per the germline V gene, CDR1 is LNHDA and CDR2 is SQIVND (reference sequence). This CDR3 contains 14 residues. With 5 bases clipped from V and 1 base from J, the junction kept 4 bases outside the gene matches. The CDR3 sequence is CASSFRDRNTEAFF. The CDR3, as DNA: TGTGCCAGTAGTTTCCGGGACAGGAACACTGAAGCTTTCTTT.